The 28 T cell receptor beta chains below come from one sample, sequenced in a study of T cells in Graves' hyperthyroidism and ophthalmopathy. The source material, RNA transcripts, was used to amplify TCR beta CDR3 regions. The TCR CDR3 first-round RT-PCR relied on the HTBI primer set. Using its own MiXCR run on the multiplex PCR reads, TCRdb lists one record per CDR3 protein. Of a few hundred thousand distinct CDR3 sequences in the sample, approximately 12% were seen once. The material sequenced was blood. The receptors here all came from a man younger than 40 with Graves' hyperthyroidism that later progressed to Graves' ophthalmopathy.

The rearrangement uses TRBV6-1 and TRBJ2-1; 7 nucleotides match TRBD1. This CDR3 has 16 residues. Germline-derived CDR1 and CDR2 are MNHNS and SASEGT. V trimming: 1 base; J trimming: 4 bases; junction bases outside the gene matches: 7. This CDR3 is CASSEEGTAKYNEQFF. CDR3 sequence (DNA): TGTGCCAGCAGTGAAGAAGGGACAGCCAAATACAATGAGCAGTTCTTC.

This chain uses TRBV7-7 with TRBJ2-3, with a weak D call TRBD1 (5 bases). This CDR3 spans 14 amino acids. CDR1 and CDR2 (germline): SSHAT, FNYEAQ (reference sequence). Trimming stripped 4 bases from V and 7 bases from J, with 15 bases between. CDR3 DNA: TGTGCCAGCAGCTATGCCCCCGACAGTCATACGCAGTATTTT. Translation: CASSYAPDSHTQYF.

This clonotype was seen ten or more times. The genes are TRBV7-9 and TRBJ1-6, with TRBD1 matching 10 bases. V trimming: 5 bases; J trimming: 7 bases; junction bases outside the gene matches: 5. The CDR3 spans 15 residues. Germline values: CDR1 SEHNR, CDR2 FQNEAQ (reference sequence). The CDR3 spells CASSPPGQGNSPLHF. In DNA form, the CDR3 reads TGTGCCAGCAGCCCCCCGGGACAGGGGAATTCACCCCTCCACTTT.

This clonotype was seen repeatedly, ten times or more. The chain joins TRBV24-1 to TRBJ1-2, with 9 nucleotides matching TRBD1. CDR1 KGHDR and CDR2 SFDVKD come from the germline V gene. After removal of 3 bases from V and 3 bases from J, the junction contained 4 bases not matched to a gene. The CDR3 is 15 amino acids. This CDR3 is CATSDQGQGHYGYTF. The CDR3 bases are TGTGCCACCAGTGATCAGGGACAGGGCCACTATGGCTACACCTTC.

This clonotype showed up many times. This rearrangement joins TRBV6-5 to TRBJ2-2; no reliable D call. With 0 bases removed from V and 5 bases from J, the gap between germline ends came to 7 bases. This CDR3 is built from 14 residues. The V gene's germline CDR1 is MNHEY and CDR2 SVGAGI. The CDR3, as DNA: TGTGCCAGCAGTTACTCGACGGAGACCGGGGAGCTGTTTTTT. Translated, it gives CASSYSTETGELFF.

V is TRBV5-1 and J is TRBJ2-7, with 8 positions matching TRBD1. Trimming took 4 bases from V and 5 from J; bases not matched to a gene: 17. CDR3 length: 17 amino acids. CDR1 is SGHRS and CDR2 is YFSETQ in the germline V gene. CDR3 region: CASSLGQVGLGFDEQYF. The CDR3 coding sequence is TGCGCCAGCAGCCTGGGACAGGTTGGGTTGGGTTTCGACGAGCAGTACTTC.

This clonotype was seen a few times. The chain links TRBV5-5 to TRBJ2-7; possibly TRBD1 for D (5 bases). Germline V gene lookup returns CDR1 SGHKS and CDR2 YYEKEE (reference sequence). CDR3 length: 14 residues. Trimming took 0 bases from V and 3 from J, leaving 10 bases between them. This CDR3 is CASSLEGPIYEQYF. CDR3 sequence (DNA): TGTGCCAGCAGCTTGGAGGGGCCCATCTACGAGCAGTACTTC.

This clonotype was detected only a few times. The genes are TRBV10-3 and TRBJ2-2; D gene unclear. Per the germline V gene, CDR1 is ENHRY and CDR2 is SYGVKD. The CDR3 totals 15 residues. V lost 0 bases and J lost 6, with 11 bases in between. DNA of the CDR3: TGTGCCATCAGTGAGTCAAAAGAAGGTCCCGGGGAGCTGTTTTTT. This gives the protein CAISESKEGPGELFF.

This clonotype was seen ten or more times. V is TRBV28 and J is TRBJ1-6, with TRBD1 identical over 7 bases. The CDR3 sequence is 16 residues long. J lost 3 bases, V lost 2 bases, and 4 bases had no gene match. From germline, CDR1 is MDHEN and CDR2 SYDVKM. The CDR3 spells CASSLIRDSYNSPLHF. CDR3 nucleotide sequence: TGTGCCAGCAGTTTAATTCGGGACAGCTATAATTCACCCCTCCACTTT.

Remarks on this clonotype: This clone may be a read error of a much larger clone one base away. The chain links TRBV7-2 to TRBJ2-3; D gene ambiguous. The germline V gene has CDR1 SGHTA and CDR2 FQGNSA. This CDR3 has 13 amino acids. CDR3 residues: CAGSPLLTDTQYF. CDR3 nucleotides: TGTGCCGGCAGCCCTCTCCTGACAGATACGCAGTATTTT.

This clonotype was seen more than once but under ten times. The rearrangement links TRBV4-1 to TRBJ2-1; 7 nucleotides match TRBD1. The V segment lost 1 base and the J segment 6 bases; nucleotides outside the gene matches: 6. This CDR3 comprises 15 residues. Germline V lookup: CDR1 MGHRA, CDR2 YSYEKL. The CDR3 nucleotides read TGCGCCAGCAGCCAAGGACAGGGCTTGCGCAATGAGCAGTTCTTC. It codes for CASSQGQGLRNEQFF.

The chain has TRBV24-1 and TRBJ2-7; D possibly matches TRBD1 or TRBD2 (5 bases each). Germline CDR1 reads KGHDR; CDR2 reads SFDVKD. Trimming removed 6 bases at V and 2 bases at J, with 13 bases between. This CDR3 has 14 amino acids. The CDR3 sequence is CATSSGDRAYEQYF. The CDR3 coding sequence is TGTGCCACCAGTTCCGGGGACCGCGCCTACGAGCAGTACTTC.

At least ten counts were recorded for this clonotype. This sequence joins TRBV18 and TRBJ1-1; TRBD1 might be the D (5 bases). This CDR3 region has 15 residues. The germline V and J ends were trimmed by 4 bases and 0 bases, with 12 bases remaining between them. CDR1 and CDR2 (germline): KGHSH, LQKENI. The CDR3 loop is CASSLRGALNTEAFF. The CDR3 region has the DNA TGTGCCAGCTCACTTAGGGGAGCGCTGAACACTGAAGCTTTCTTT.

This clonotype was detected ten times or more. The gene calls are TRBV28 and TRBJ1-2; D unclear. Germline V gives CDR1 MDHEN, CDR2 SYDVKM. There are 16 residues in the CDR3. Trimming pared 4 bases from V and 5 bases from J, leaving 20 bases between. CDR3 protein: CASSSPGPGRGYGYTF. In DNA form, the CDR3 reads TGTGCCAGCAGTTCTCCGGGCCCGGGGAGAGGGTATGGCTACACCTTC.

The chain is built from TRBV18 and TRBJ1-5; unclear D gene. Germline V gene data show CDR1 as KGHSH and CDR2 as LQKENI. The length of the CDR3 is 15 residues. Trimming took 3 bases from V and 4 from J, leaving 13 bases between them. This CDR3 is CASSPGLQSNQPQHF. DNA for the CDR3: TGTGCCAGCTCACCGGGTTTACAGAGTAATCAGCCCCAGCATTTT.

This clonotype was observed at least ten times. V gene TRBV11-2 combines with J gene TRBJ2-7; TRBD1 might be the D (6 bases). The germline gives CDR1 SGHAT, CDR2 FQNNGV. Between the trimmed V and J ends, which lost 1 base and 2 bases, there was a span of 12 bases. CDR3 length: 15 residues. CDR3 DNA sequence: TGTGCCAGCAGCTTAGCCAGGGGTTATCCCTACGAGCAGTACTTC. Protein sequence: CASSLARGYPYEQYF.

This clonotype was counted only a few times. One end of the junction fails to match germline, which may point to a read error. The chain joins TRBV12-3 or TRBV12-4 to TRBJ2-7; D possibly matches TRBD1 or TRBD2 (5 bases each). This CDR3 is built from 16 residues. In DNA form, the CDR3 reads TGTGCCAGCAGGGGGGAATCTGCAGGAGACCTCTACAAGCAGTACTTC. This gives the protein CASRGESAGDLYKQYF.

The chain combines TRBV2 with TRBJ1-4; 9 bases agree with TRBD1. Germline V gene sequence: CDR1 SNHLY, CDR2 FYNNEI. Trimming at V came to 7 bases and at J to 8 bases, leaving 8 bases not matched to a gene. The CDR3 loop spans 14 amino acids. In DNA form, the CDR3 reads TGTGCCAGCACTGGCGGGACAGGGTACGAAAAACTGTTTTTT. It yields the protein CASTGGTGYEKLFF. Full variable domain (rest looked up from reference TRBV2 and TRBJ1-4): EPEVTQTPSHQVTQMGQEVILRCVPISNHLYFYWYRQILGQKVEFLVSFYNNEISEKSEIFDDQFSVERPDGSNFTLKIRSTKLEDSAMYFCASTGGTGYEKLFFGSGTQLSVL.

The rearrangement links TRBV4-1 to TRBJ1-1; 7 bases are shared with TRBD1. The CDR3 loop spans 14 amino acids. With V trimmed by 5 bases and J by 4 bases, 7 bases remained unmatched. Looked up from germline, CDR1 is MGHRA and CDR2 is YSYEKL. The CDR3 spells CASSVQGLGTEAFF. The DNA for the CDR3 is TGCGCCAGCAGCGTACAGGGGCTGGGCACTGAAGCTTTCTTT.

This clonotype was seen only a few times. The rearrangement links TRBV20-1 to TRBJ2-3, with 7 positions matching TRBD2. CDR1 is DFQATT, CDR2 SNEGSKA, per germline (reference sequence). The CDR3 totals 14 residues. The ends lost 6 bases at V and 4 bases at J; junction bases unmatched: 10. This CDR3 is CSAHLVLAADTQYF. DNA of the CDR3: TGCAGTGCCCATCTAGTGCTAGCGGCAGATACGCAGTATTTT.

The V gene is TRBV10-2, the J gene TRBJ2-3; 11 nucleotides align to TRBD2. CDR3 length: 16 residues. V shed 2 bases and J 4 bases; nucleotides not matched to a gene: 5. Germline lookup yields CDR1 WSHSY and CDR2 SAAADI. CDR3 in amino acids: CASSERDSGGADTQYF. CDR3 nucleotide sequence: TGCGCCAGCAGTGAGAGGGATAGCGGGGGGGCAGATACGCAGTATTTT.

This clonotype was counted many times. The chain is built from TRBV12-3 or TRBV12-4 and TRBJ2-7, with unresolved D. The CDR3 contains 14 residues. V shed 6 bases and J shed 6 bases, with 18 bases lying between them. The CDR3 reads CASSHRGPDAEQYF. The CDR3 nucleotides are TGTGCCAGCAGCCACAGAGGACCCGACGCCGAGCAGTACTTC.

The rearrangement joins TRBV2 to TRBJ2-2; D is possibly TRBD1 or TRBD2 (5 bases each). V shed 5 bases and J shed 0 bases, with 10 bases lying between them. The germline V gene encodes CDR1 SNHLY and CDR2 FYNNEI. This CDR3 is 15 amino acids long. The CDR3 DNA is TGTGCCAGCAGTCCGGGACGAGCGAACACCGGGGAGCTGTTTTTT. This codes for CASSPGRANTGELFF.

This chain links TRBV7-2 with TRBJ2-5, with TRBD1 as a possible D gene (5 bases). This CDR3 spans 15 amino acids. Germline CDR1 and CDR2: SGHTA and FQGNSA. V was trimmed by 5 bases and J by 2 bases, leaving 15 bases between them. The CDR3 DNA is TGTGCCAGCAGCCAAATCTTCAGGGTACAAGAGACCCAGTACTTC. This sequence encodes CASSQIFRVQETQYF.

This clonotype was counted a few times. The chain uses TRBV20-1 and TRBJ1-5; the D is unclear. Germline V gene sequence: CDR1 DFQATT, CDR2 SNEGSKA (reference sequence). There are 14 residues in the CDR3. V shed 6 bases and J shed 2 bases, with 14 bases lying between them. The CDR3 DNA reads TGCAGTGCCCACTGGTGGGATGGCAATCAGCCCCAGCATTTT. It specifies CSAHWWDGNQPQHF.

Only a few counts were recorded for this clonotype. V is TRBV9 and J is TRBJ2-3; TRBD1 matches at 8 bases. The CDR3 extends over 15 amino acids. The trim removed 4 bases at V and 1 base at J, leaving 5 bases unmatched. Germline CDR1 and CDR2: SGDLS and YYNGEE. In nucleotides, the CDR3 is TGTGCCAGCAGCCCGACAGGGGACGGCACAGATACGCAGTATTTT. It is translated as CASSPTGDGTDTQYF.

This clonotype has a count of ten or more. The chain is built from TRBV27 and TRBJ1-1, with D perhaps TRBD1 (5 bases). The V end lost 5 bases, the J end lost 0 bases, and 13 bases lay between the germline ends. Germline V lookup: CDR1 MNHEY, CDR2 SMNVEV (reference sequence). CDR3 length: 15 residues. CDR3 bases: TGTGCCAGCAGTCCATACCTGACAGTGAACACTGAAGCTTTCTTT. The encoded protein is CASSPYLTVNTEAFF.

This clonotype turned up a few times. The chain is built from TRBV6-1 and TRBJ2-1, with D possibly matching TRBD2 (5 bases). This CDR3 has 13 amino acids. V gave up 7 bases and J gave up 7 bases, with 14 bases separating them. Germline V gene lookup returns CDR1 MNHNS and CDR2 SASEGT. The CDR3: CASKPSDWNEQFF. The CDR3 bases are TGTGCCAGCAAACCATCGGACTGGAATGAGCAGTTCTTC.